The TCR beta chain described here comes from a study of technical replicates of blood from a handful of donors (dated by TCRdb to about 2017). For this clone: No antigen is known for it. Qualities for individual bases were not recorded, and no much larger clone is one base off.

Relative to germline, V is missing 0 bases and J is missing 3 bases, with 4 bases of the junction outside any gene match. The CDR3 spans 16 residues, from the cysteine through the phenylalanine. This entry keeps only the CDR3 DNA: 48 bases, framed from base 1. Based on the germline V gene (reference sequence), the CDR1 and CDR2 sequences are MNHEY and SMNVEV. Library prep was done by the immunoSEQ multiplex PCR assay. What TCRdb holds here is the immuneACCESS table cut down to in-frame rearrangements. Part of the clones is not present; checked against another copy, under half of the missing clones reflect an unresolved V gene, and the others are unexplained. Across this sample there are tens of thousands of clones, with around 92% seen only once. The ten top clones hold about 0.27% of the sample.

This TCR was recovered from a human donor in good health. The sequenced material came from T cells isolated from PBMCs. This chain is built from TRBV27 and TRBJ2-7, with 11 junctional bases fitting TRBD2. At the DNA level, the sequence is TGTGCCAGCAGTTTATCGGAGACTAGCGGGATCTACGAGCAGTACTTC. It translates as CASSLSETSGIYEQYF.